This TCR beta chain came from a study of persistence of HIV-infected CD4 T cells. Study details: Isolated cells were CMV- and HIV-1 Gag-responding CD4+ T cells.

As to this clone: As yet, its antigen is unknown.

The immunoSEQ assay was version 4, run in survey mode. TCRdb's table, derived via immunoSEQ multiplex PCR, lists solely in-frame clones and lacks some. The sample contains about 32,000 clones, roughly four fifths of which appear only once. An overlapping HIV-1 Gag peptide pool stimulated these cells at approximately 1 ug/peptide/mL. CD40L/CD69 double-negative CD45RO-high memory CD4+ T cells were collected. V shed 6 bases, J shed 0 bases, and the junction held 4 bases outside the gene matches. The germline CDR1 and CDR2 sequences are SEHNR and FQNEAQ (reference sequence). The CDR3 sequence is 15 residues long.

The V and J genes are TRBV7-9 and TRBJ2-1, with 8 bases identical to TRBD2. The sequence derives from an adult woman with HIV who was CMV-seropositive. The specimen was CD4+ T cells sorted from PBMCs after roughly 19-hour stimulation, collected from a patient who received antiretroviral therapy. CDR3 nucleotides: TGTGCCAGCAGTCGTACTAGCGGCTCCTACAATGAGCAGTTCTTC. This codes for CASSRTSGSYNEQFF. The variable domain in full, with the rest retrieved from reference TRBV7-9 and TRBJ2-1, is DTGVSQNPRHKITKRGQNVTFRCDPISEHNRLYWYRQTLGQGPEFLTYFQNEAQLEKSRLLSDRFSAERPKGSFSTLEIQRTEQGDSAMYLCASSRTSGSYNEQFFGPGTRLTVL.